This is a list of T cell receptor beta chains from one sample in a study of shared clonotypes between healthy human individuals. Assay: immunoSEQ multiplex PCR; the TCRdb copy retains only in-frame clones and omits some. The data contain about 500,000 clones, roughly three quarters of them singletons. The sequenced sample consisted of PBMCs. Receptor source: a woman between 40 and 55 years old in good health. Some clones in this sample may be carry-over from other donors' samples. Each CDR3 is given without its conserved first and last residue. The size of a clone is reported for some rows only, either as once, few or many, or as a class for expanded clones.

v_call: TRBV5-1
j_call: TRBJ2-3
clone_size: -
cdr3_aa: ASSLDGGHSTDTQY

v_call: TRBV28
j_call: TRBJ1-1
clone_size: -
cdr3_aa: ASSWRERGAF

v_call: TRBV28
j_call: TRBJ1-5
clone_size: -
cdr3_aa: ASTTRDGRFNQPQH

v_call: TRBV7-2
j_call: TRBJ2-7
clone_size: -
cdr3_aa: ASSLAGVLEQY

v_call: TRBV7-8
j_call: TRBJ2-3
clone_size: -
cdr3_aa: ASSLPHPLAGDTQY

v_call: TRBV6-1
j_call: TRBJ2-1
clone_size: -
cdr3_aa: ASDGGQGYNEQF

v_call: TRBV6-1
j_call: TRBJ1-4
clone_size: -
cdr3_aa: ASSPQDGSDGKLF

v_call: TRBV11-2
j_call: TRBJ2-1
clone_size: -
cdr3_aa: ASSLGLAGGYEQF

v_call: TRBV5-4
j_call: TRBJ1-2
clone_size: many
cdr3_aa: ASSLEPRDGYT

v_call: TRBV30
j_call: TRBJ2-1
clone_size: few
cdr3_aa: AWSRGSLDEQF

v_call: TRBV2
j_call: TRBJ2-1
clone_size: -
cdr3_aa: ASRVAGGPHNEQF

v_call: TRBV5-6
j_call: TRBJ1-5
clone_size: -
cdr3_aa: ASSKGQGVGSNQPQH

v_call: TRBV28
j_call: TRBJ2-4
clone_size: once
cdr3_aa: ASSPRAITNIQY

v_call: TRBV5-1
j_call: TRBJ1-5
clone_size: -
cdr3_aa: ASSTTGDNQPQH